These 28 T cell receptor beta chains came from one sample sequenced in a study of T cell changes during pregnancy in multiple sclerosis (dated by TCRdb to the late 2010s). Library preparation employed the immunoSEQ multiplex PCR assay. What TCRdb holds here is the immuneACCESS table cut down to in-frame rearrangements. Part of the clones is not present; checked against another copy, under half of the missing clones reflect an unresolved V gene, and the others are unexplained. In this sample the table shows 39,000 or so clones, approximately 92% of which occur a single time. The ten largest clones add up to roughly 29% of the sample. The sequences come from CD8+ T cells from peripheral blood mononuclear cells, collected before pregnancy. The receptors shown here come from a female donor with multiple sclerosis, enrolled in a pregnancy study.

The chain is built from TRBV7-2 and TRBJ2-3; 11 bases align to TRBD2. This CDR3 is 15 amino acids long. Germline V gene lookup returns CDR1 SGHTA and CDR2 FQGNSA. V trimming: 6 bases; J trimming: 3 bases; junction bases outside the gene matches: 5. CDR3 nucleotide sequence: TGTGCCAGCAGTGGCCTAGCGGGAGGTACAGATACGCAGTATTTT. Translating gives CASSGLAGGTDTQYF.

The V and J genes are TRBV7-8 and TRBJ1-1; the match to TRBD1 covers 10 bases. Losses at the gene ends were 4 bases for V and 2 bases for J; bases not matched to a gene: 10. The CDR3 extends over 17 amino acids. The V gene's germline CDR1 is SGHVS and CDR2 FQNEAQ. DNA of the CDR3: TGTGCCAGCAGCTCTTCCGGGACAGGGGCCCCAAACACTGAAGCTTTCTTT. Encoded protein: CASSSSGTGAPNTEAFF.

The chain carries TRBV4-1 and TRBJ2-1, with D possibly TRBD2 on 6 matching bases. The germline gives CDR1 MGHRA, CDR2 YSYEKL. V dropped 5 bases and J dropped 9 bases, with 11 bases sitting between them. The CDR3 totals 12 residues. CDR3: CASSFGTFEQFF. In DNA form, the CDR3 reads TGCGCCAGCAGCTTCGGGACTTTTGAGCAGTTCTTC.

The rearrangement uses TRBV28 and TRBJ1-2, with a possible D match to TRBD1 (6 bases). With 6 bases removed from V and 0 bases from J, the gap between germline ends came to 17 bases. The CDR3 sequence is 16 residues long. Germline V gene data show CDR1 as MDHEN and CDR2 as SYDVKM. CDR3: CASSPPPGVTNYGYTF. Here the CDR3 DNA reads TGTGCCAGCAGCCCACCGCCAGGGGTCACTAACTATGGCTACACCTTC.

V and J are TRBV21-1 and TRBJ2-1; TRBD1, the table's D call, lacks a check against the DNA. TRBV21-1 is labeled a pseudogene. This CDR3 spans 17 amino acids. CDR3 protein: CASILPRDREGVGEQFF. The CDR3 region has the DNA TGTGCCAGCATCCTCCCCCGGGACAGGGAAGGGGTGGGTGAGCAGTTCTTC.

The chain uses TRBV14 and TRBJ2-7; D perhaps matches TRBD2 (6 bases). With 10 bases removed from V and 4 bases from J, the gap between germline ends came to 17 bases. Germline CDR1 and CDR2: SGHDN and FVKESK. The CDR3 totals 13 residues. In DNA form, the CDR3 reads TGTGCCACCTCCCTCGGGGGTCCGTACGAGCAGTACTTC. This sequence encodes CATSLGGPYEQYF.

V usage is TRBV7-2 and J usage is TRBJ2-7, with a possible D match to TRBD1 (5 bases). The CDR3 is 14 residues long. CDR1 is SGHTA, CDR2 FQGNSA, per germline. Deletions cut 1 base from V and 7 bases from J, with 14 bases between. CDR3 in DNA: TGTGCCAGCAGCTTAGGCGCAGGGTTGAGGGAGCAGTACTTC. It codes for CASSLGAGLREQYF.

V is TRBV10-3 and J is TRBJ2-1; the match to TRBD1 covers 9 bases. V dropped 0 bases and J dropped 5; count of bases not matched to a gene: 8. From germline, CDR1 is ENHRY and CDR2 SYGVKD. The CDR3 length is 17 residues. DNA of the CDR3: TGTGCCATCAGTGAGTCAAGCCGGGACAGGGCGAACAATGAGCAGTTCTTC. This codes for CAISESSRDRANNEQFF.

The rearrangement uses TRBV2 and TRBJ2-7; D gene ambiguous. The CDR3 totals 12 residues. CDR1 and CDR2 from the germline V gene are SNHLY and FYNNEI. V lost 2 bases and J lost 1, with 3 bases in between. CDR3 sequence (DNA): TGTGCCAGCAGTGAACGGTCCTACGAGCAGTACTTC. Translation: CASSERSYEQYF. The full variable domain, completed using reference TRBV2 and TRBJ2-7, is EPEVTQTPSHQVTQMGQEVILRCVPISNHLYFYWYRQILGQKVEFLVSFYNNEISEKSEIFDDQFSVERPDGSNFTLKIRSTKLEDSAMYFCASSERSYEQYFGPGTRLTVT.

The rearrangement uses TRBV6-6 and TRBJ2-1, with 10 bases matching TRBD2. Germline V gives CDR1 MNHNY, CDR2 SVGAGI (reference sequence). The trim removed 0 bases at V and 7 bases at J, leaving 6 bases unmatched. The CDR3 sequence is 16 residues long. This CDR3 is CASSYSTSGGVNEQFF. The CDR3 DNA sequence: TGTGCCAGCAGTTACTCAACGAGCGGGGGGGTTAATGAGCAGTTCTTC.

The chain recombines TRBV11-2 with TRBJ1-6; D is uncertain. Per the germline V gene, CDR1 is SGHAT and CDR2 is FQNNGV. Deletions cut 0 bases from V and 7 bases from J, with 13 bases between. This CDR3 comprises 16 residues. CDR3: CASSLERSPFNSPLHF. Here the CDR3 DNA reads TGTGCCAGCAGCTTAGAAAGAAGCCCGTTCAATTCACCCCTCCACTTT.

J is TRBJ2-6 and V is TRBV6-4, with 8 bases identical to TRBD1. After removal of 6 bases from V and 2 bases from J, the junction contained 6 bases not matched to a gene. The germline gives CDR1 MRHNA, CDR2 SNTAGT. CDR3 length: 16 amino acids. This CDR3 reads CASSPDRETGANVLTF. DNA of the CDR3: TGTGCCAGCAGCCCGGACAGGGAAACTGGGGCCAACGTCCTGACTTTC.

The CDR3 protein is CASGGSQPQHF. CDR3 bases: TGTGCCAGCGGGGGGAGTCAGCCCCAGCATTTT. The rearrangement links TRBV7-9 to TRBJ1-5; a possible D gene is TRBD1 (5 bases). V gave up 8 bases and J gave up 6 bases, with 8 bases separating them. Germline values: CDR1 SEHNR, CDR2 FQNEAQ (reference sequence). CDR3 length: 11 amino acids.

This sequence joins TRBV30 and TRBJ1-1, with D maybe TRBD1 (5 bases). V was clipped by 4 bases and J by 3 bases, with 12 bases between them. Germline V gene data show CDR1 as GTSNPN and CDR2 as SVGIG (reference sequence). CDR3 size: 13 residues. The CDR3 nucleotides read TGTGCCTGGAAGGGAAGGGGTGACACTGAAGCTTTCTTT. It specifies CAWKGRGDTEAFF.

The V call is TRBV27, the J call TRBJ2-2; 12 nucleotides agree with TRBD2. Trimming removed 5 bases from V and 6 bases from J; junction bases left unmatched: 4. In germline, CDR1 is MNHEY, CDR2 SMNVEV (reference sequence). There are 15 residues in the CDR3. Here the CDR3 DNA reads TGTGCCAGCAGTCTAGCGGGGGGGCGCTCCGGGGAGCTGTTTTTT. Translated, it gives CASSLAGGRSGELFF.

The rearrangement uses TRBV27 and TRBJ2-3; 9 nucleotides match TRBD1. After removal of 1 base from V and 4 bases from J, the junction contained 9 bases not matched to a gene. The CDR3 loop spans 17 amino acids. In germline, CDR1 is MNHEY, CDR2 SMNVEV (reference sequence). CDR3 loop: CASSLFPPRTGADTQYF. DNA for the CDR3: TGTGCCAGCAGTTTATTCCCCCCGAGGACAGGGGCAGATACGCAGTATTTT.

This chain uses TRBV2 with TRBJ1-4, with D tentatively TRBD1 (5 bases). Germline V gives CDR1 SNHLY, CDR2 FYNNEI. CDR3 length equals 15 residues. Trimming removed 2 bases from V and 5 bases from J, with 12 bases in between. CDR3 loop: CASSEFRAPNEKLFF. CDR3 sequence (DNA): TGTGCCAGCAGTGAATTCAGGGCCCCGAATGAAAAACTGTTTTTT.

The V gene is TRBV9, the J gene TRBJ2-2; 7 bases align to TRBD2. Germline-derived CDR1 and CDR2 are SGDLS and YYNGEE. The CDR3 has 14 amino acids. The V and J ends lost 0 bases and 7 bases, in that order; junction bases with no gene match: 3. CDR3 coding DNA: TGTGCCAGCAGCGTAGGGGCGGGAGACGGGGAGCTGTTTTTT. The encoded protein is CASSVGAGDGELFF.

The chain has TRBV10-3 and TRBJ2-1, with 7 bases matching TRBD1. The length of the CDR3 is 12 residues. CDR1 is ENHRY, CDR2 SYGVKD, per germline. Trimming at V came to 7 bases and at J to 9 bases, leaving 6 bases not matched to a gene. CDR3: CAITSTGREQFF. The CDR3 DNA follows: TGTGCCATCACCTCGACAGGGCGTGAGCAGTTCTTC.

This chain connects TRBV7-9 to TRBJ2-1, with TRBD1 matching over 7 bases. From germline, CDR1 is SEHNR and CDR2 FQNEAQ (reference sequence). The CDR3 contains 17 residues. Trimming took 4 bases from V and 1 from J; bases not matched to a gene: 10. CDR3 DNA: TGTGCCAGCAGCTCTTCCAAACAGGGGTCATCCTACAATGAGCAGTTCTTC. Translation gives CASSSSKQGSSYNEQFF.

This rearrangement joins TRBV7-9 to TRBJ1-2; D is undetermined. Trimming removed 5 bases at V and 8 bases at J, with 18 bases between. The CDR3 contains 14 residues. The germline gives CDR1 SEHNR, CDR2 FQNEAQ (reference sequence). The CDR3 DNA reads as TGTGCCAGCAGCCCCCAGTCGGGGAAGAGGGGCTACACCTTC. Its protein product is CASSPQSGKRGYTF.

The J gene is TRBJ2-1, the V gene TRBV5-1, with 9 bases lining up with TRBD1. V trimming: 4 bases; J trimming: 3 bases; junction bases outside the gene matches: 11. CDR1 SGHRS and CDR2 YFSETQ come from the germline V gene. The CDR3 covers 17 residues. The CDR3 region is CASSQGHGTGYYNEQFF. The CDR3 nucleotides read TGCGCCAGCAGCCAGGGGCACGGGACAGGGTACTACAATGAGCAGTTCTTC.

The chain uses TRBV9 and TRBJ2-5, with a possible D match to TRBD1 (6 bases). Germline CDR1 and CDR2: SGDLS and YYNGEE. The CDR3 consists of 14 residues. Trimming cost V 0 bases and J 7 bases, with 13 bases left between them. This CDR3 reads CASSVGGGLGTQYF. Here the CDR3 DNA reads TGTGCCAGCAGCGTAGGTGGGGGCCTAGGGACCCAGTACTTC.

CDR3 sequence: CASSLKVSGVGNQPQHF. DNA for the CDR3: TGTGCCAGCAGCTTAAAGGTGTCAGGGGTCGGCAATCAGCCCCAGCATTTT. The chain has TRBV7-2 and TRBJ1-5; D possibly corresponds to TRBD1 (6 bases). Germline values: CDR1 SGHTA, CDR2 FQGNSA. This CDR3 contains 17 residues. V shed 2 bases and J shed 2 bases, with 16 bases lying between them.

The V and J genes are TRBV9 and TRBJ2-6; D perhaps matches TRBD2 (5 bases). Germline V gene sequence: CDR1 SGDLS, CDR2 YYNGEE. V shed 0 bases and J shed 0 bases, with 22 bases lying between them. The CDR3 length is 21 residues. The CDR3 sequence: CASSVGKVEADLLSGANVLTF. CDR3 DNA sequence: TGTGCCAGCAGCGTAGGTAAGGTGGAGGCAGACCTACTCTCTGGGGCCAACGTCCTGACTTTC.

The chain has TRBV13 and TRBJ1-1, with D perhaps TRBD1 (5 bases). CDR3 length: 14 residues. CDR1 and CDR2 (germline): PRHDT, FYEKMQ (reference sequence). V was shortened by 2 bases and J by 3 bases, with 10 bases between the two germline ends. The CDR3 is CASSLRQRHTEAFF. The CDR3 DNA follows: TGTGCCAGCAGCTTAAGACAGAGGCACACTGAAGCTTTCTTT.

This clone was recorded only once. The chain joins TRBV29-1 to TRBJ2-1, with D perhaps matching TRBD2 (6 bases). The CDR3 is 16 residues long. Germline loops: CDR1 SQVTM, CDR2 ANQGSEA. V lost 6 bases and J 3 bases, leaving 21 bases between the germline ends. CDR3 bases: TGCAGCGTGGTGGGGTTGGCGGGGAAACTCTACAATGAGCAGTTCTTC. Translating it yields CSVVGLAGKLYNEQFF.

The V and J genes are TRBV5-6 and TRBJ2-7; D gene ambiguous. This CDR3 has 13 residues. V was clipped by 2 bases and J by 5 bases, with 11 bases between them. Germline assignment: CDR1 SGHDT and CDR2 YYEEEE. In nucleotides, the CDR3 is TGTGCCAGCAGCTTTACCCAGGCCAACGAGCAGTACTTC. Protein: CASSFTQANEQYF.